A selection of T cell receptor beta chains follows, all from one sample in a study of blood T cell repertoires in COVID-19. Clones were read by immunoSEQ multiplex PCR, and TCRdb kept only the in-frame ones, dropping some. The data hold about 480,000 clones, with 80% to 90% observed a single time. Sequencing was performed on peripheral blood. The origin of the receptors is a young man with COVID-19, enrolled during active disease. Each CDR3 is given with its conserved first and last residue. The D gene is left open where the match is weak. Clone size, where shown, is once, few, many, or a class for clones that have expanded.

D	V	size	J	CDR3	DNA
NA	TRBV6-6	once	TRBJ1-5	CASSLRGANQPQHF	TGTGCCAGCAGTTTGCGGGGCGCGAATCAGCCCCAGCATTTT
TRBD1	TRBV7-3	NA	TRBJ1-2	CASSPSPGQGLYF	TGTGCCAGCAGCCCATCTCCGGGACAGGGGCTTTACTTC
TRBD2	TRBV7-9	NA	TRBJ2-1	CASSFGLAGSNEQFF	TGTGCCAGCAGCTTCGGACTAGCGGGAAGCAATGAGCAGTTCTTC
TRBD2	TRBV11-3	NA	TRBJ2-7	CASSLWGGSLYEQYF	TGTGCCAGCAGCTTATGGGGCGGGAGTTTGTACGAGCAGTACTTC
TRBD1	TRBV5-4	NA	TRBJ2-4	CASSEGQGSAAKNIQYF	TGTGCCAGCAGCGAGGGACAGGGTTCGGCAGCCAAAAACATTCAGTACTTC
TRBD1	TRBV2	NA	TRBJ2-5	CASSDEAGGWETQYF	TGTGCCAGCAGTGATGAGGCAGGGGGTTGGGAGACCCAGTACTTC
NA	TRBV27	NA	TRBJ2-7	CASSLLRPYF	TGTGCCAGCAGCCTACTACGCCCGTACTTC
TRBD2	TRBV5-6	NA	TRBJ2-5	CASSPGTSGAPRQETQYF	TGTGCCAGCAGTCCCGGGACTAGCGGGGCCCCGCGCCAAGAGACCCAGTACTTC
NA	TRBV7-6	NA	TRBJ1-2	CASSFPDGYTF	TGTGCCAGCAGCTTCCCAGATGGCTACACCTTC
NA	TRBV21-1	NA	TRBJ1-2	CASSKGSQNYGYTF	TGTGCCAGCAGCAAAGGTTCCCAGAACTATGGCTACACCTTC
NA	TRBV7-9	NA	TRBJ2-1	CASSSSHVERSYNEQFF	TGTGCCAGCAGCAGTTCCCATGTTGAGAGATCCTACAATGAGCAGTTCTTC
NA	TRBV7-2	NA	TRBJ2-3	CASSASGGLDRTDTQYF	TGTGCCAGCAGCGCCTCCGGAGGGCTCGACCGCACAGATACGCAGTATTTT
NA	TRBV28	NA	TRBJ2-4	CASKVSGSKNIQYF	TGTGCCAGCAAGGTATCAGGGTCTAAAAACATTCAGTACTTC
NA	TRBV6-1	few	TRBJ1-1	CASSDRVNTEAFF	TGTGCCAGCAGTGACAGGGTGAACACTGAAGCTTTCTTT
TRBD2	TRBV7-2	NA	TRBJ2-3	CASSWSGPGLAASTDTQYF	TGTGCCAGCAGCTGGTCTGGGCCGGGACTAGCGGCTAGCACAGATACGCAGTATTTT
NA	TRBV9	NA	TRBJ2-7	CASSEGLAASVEQYF	TGTGCCAGCAGCGAGGGACTTGCGGCGTCGGTTGAGCAGTACTTC
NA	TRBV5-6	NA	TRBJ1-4	CASSPGTLNEKLFF	TGTGCCAGCAGCCCGGGGACACTGAATGAAAAACTGTTTTTT
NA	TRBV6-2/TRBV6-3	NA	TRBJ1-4	CASSYNIRTVNEKLFF	TGTGCCAGCAGTTACAATATCCGGACAGTTAATGAAAAACTGTTTTTT
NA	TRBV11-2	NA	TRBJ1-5	CASSRHRNQPQHF	TGTGCCAGCAGCCGACATCGCAATCAGCCCCAGCATTTT
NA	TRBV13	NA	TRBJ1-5	CASSFRGNINQPQHF	TGTGCCAGCAGCTTCAGGGGAAACATTAATCAGCCCCAGCATTTT
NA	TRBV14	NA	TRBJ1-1	CASSQVEARPNTEAFF	TGTGCCAGCAGCCAAGTAGAGGCCAGACCGAACACTGAAGCTTTCTTT
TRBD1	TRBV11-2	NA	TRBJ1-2	CASSLLDRGLGGYTF	TGTGCCAGCAGCCTCCTCGACAGGGGGCTCGGTGGCTACACCTTC
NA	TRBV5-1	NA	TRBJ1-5	CASSISGENQPQHF	TGCGCCAGCAGCATCTCAGGGGAAAATCAGCCCCAGCATTTT
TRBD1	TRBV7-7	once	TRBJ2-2	CASSSKDRGPGGELFF	TGTGCTAGCAGCTCGAAGGACAGGGGGCCGGGCGGGGAGCTGTTTTTT
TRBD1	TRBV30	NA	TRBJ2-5	CAWGGLGQGLEETQYF	TGTGCCTGGGGGGGGCTGGGACAGGGGTTGGAAGAGACCCAGTACTTC
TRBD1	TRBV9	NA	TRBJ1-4	CASAPGQVPEKLFF	TGTGCCAGCGCTCCGGGACAGGTCCCTGAAAAACTGTTTTTT
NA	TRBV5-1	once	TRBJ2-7	CASSSAFRGAYEQYF	TGCGCCAGCAGCTCGGCCTTTCGGGGAGCCTACGAGCAGTACTTC
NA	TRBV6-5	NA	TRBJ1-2	CASSLAGTNYGYTF	TGTGCCAGCAGTCTTGCGGGCACTAACTATGGCTACACCTTC
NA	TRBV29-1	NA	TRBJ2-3	CSVEAEKTQYF	TGCAGCGTTGAAGCGGAGAAAACGCAGTATTTT
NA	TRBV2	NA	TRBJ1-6	CASKRGGSSPLHF	TGTGCCAGCAAGCGGGGGGGGAGTTCACCCCTCCACTTT
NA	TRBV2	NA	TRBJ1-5	CASKGEYQPQHF	TGTGCCAGCAAGGGGGAATATCAGCCCCAGCATTTT
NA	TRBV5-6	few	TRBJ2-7	CASSSQGSEQYF	TGTGCCAGCAGCTCACAGGGAAGCGAGCAGTACTTC